The rows below give T cell receptor beta chains drawn from one sample of a study of cytomegalovirus exposure and HLA in healthy donors. Clones were sequenced by immunoSEQ multiplex PCR, and TCRdb holds only the in-frame ones, with some missing. This listing includes 190,000 or so clones. The sample was PBMCs. Every receptor here comes from a boy between 10 and 17 years old in good health and CMV-seronegative. The CDR3 runs from the conserved cysteine through the conserved F or W. The order of the fields is V gene, J gene, D gene, CDR3 protein, CDR3 DNA. A D gene is named only where the DNA matches it firmly.

TRBV2	TRBJ2-7	TRBD2	CASSEGLAGGNEQYF	TGTGCCAGCAGTGAAGGACTAGCGGGGGGTAACGAGCAGTACTTC
TRBV29-1	TRBJ2-3	NA	CFAGQEKDTQYF	TGCTTCGCAGGGCAGGAGAAGGATACGCAGTATTTT
TRBV5-1	TRBJ2-7	TRBD2	CASSLRLAVYEQYF	TGCGCCAGCAGCTTGCGACTAGCGGTATACGAGCAGTACTTC
TRBV29-1	TRBJ2-5	TRBD1	CSVGAFRDRDRKTQYF	TGCAGCGTTGGTGCATTCCGGGACAGGGATCGAAAGACCCAGTACTTC
TRBV7-3	TRBJ2-7	NA	CASSLYPFRGFEQYF	TGTGCCAGCAGCTTATATCCTTTTAGAGGCTTCGAGCAGTACTTC
TRBV5-6	TRBJ2-3	NA	CASSLGQGGDTQYF	TGTGCCAGCAGCTTGGGGCAGGGAGGAGATACGCAGTATTTT
TRBV7-9	TRBJ1-3	NA	CASSLGAGSGNTIYF	TGTGCCAGCAGCTTAGGGGCCGGCTCTGGAAACACCATATATTTT
TRBV7-9	TRBJ2-7	TRBD1	CASSQTTGGYEQYF	TGTGCCAGCAGCCAGACTACAGGGGGCTACGAGCAGTACTTC
TRBV5-1	TRBJ1-6	TRBD1	CAGTPDRANSPLHF	TGCGCCGGCACCCCGGACAGGGCTAATTCACCCCTCCACTTT
TRBV27	TRBJ1-5	NA	CASSPRWVSNQPQHF	TGTGCCAGCAGTCCGCGGTGGGTTAGCAATCAGCCCCAGCATTTT
TRBV4-2	TRBJ2-1	NA	CASSQGTVLYNEQFF	TGTGCCAGCAGCCAAGGGACAGTGCTATACAATGAGCAGTTCTTC
TRBV28	TRBJ1-1	NA	CASSPRYTEAFF	TGTGCCAGCAGCCCCAGATACACTGAAGCTTTCTTT
TRBV10-2	TRBJ1-1	NA	CAISGETRGRAEAFF	TGCGCCATCTCCGGAGAAACCCGGGGGAGGGCCGAAGCTTTCTTT
TRBV7-9	TRBJ2-5	NA	CASSPRPGTLQETQYF	TGTGCCAGCAGTCCACGTCCCGGGACTTTACAAGAGACCCAGTACTTC
TRBV7-8	TRBJ1-1	NA	CASGRVEGNTEAFF	TGTGCCAGCGGCCGGGTGGAGGGGAACACTGAAGCTTTCTTT
TRBV7-2	TRBJ1-2	NA	CASSLAGATLYGYTF	TGTGCCAGCAGCTTAGCTGGGGCGACACTCTATGGCTACACCTTC
TRBV2	TRBJ1-2	NA	CASSDRGFTRGYTF	TGTGCCAGCAGTGACCGGGGGTTTACTAGAGGCTACACCTTC
TRBV11-2	TRBJ1-1	TRBD1	CASSLGDSRNTEAFF	TGTGCCAGCAGTTTAGGGGACAGTAGGAACACTGAAGCTTTCTTT
TRBV29-1	TRBJ2-3	NA	CSVSGVGGATDTQYF	TGCAGCGTCTCCGGGGTGGGCGGAGCCACAGATACGCAGTATTTT
TRBV7-2	TRBJ2-2	NA	CASSQHSRNTGELFF	TGTGCCAGCAGCCAGCACTCTAGAAACACCGGGGAGCTGTTTTTT
TRBV30	TRBJ2-7	NA	CAWSAGQYEQYF	TGTGCCTGGAGCGCGGGACAGTACGAGCAGTACTTC
TRBV5-6	TRBJ2-5	TRBD2	CASSNRLAYQETQYF	TGTGCCAGCTCCAACCGACTAGCTTACCAAGAGACCCAGTACTTC
TRBV19	TRBJ1-1	NA	CASSHRWAFF	TGTGCCAGTAGTCACAGGTGGGCTTTCTTT
TRBV5-1	TRBJ2-7	NA	CASQTGHTSSYEQYF	TGCGCCAGCCAGACCGGACATACGAGCTCCTACGAGCAGTACTTC
TRBV7-3	TRBJ2-2	NA	CASSSKSPTDTGELFF	TGTGCCAGCAGCTCGAAAAGCCCGACAGACACCGGGGAGCTGTTTTTT
TRBV6-5	TRBJ1-1	NA	CASSYGHRTRNTEAFF	TGTGCCAGCAGTTATGGCCACCGGACACGGAACACTGAAGCTTTCTTT
TRBV5-1	TRBJ1-2	NA	CASSASGVSNGYTF	TGCGCCAGCAGCGCCTCCGGGGTTTCCAACGGCTACACCTTC
TRBV7-2	TRBJ1-1	TRBD1	CASTPGQGHMNTEAFF	TGTGCCAGCACCCCGGGACAGGGACACATGAACACTGAAGCTTTCTTT
TRBV11-1	TRBJ1-1	NA	CASSPYLGAMGTEAFF	TGTGCCAGCAGCCCTTATCTAGGGGCCATGGGGACTGAAGCTTTCTTT